This T cell receptor beta chain was recovered during a study of blood T cell repertoires in COVID-19. Study summary: Acute and convalescent COVID-19 samples came from the United States, Italy and Spain. T cells, B-cell-depleted T cells, or PBMCs provided the cDNA or gDNA that served as material.

Trimming removed 0 bases at V and 2 bases at J, with 8 bases between. This CDR3 spans 14 amino acids. Germline CDR1 SGHDT, CDR2 YYEEEE. The protocol was immunoSEQ multiplex PCR, while the TCRdb copy is restricted to in-frame clones and leaves out a portion. This sample carries around 150,000 clones, roughly 85% of them seen once, and the ten largest clones take 0.8% to 1.2%. This sequence was found in a man in his forties or fifties with acute or convalescent COVID-19. The rearrangement links TRBV5-6 to TRBJ1-2, with a possible D match to TRBD1 (5 bases). Sequenced: peripheral blood. This CDR3 is CASSLGQKNYGYTF. DNA of the CDR3: TGTGCCAGCAGCTTGGGACAGAAAAACTATGGCTACACCTTC.